This TCR beta chain was documented in a study of cytomegalovirus exposure and HLA in healthy donors. Clones were sequenced by immunoSEQ multiplex PCR, and TCRdb holds only the in-frame ones, with some missing. This repertoire shows more than 110,000 clones, approximately 94% found once; its top ten account for 1.8%. CDR3 length equals 14 residues. Trimming shortened V by 8 bases and J by 10 bases, and 21 bases separated the two germline ends. The V gene's germline CDR1 is SNHLY and CDR2 FYNNEI. This TCR derives from a man younger than 35 in good health and CMV-seropositive. The specimen sequenced was PBMCs. V is TRBV2 and J is TRBJ2-1, with D possibly being TRBD2 (5 bases). CDR3 amino acids: CASERGSPRLEQFF. The DNA for the CDR3 is TGTGCCAGCGAACGGGGTAGCCCCCGGTTAGAGCAGTTCTTC.